The 32 T cell receptor beta chains reported below all come from one sample, sequenced in a study of monozygotic twins with inflammatory bowel disease. TCRdb reworked the 5' RACE reads into one entry per CDR3 protein, no DNA. Its listing shows about 380,000 distinct CDR3 sequences. Sequencing was carried out using blood. These receptors were taken from a human donor with ulcerative colitis or Crohn's disease, or a healthy co-twin of an affected twin (not recorded which).

The CDR3 spells CASSGRLAGAPGGTQYF. The V and J genes are TRBV9 and TRBJ2-3; the D call from TCRdb, TRBD2, cannot be confirmed without DNA. Germline-derived CDR1 and CDR2 are SGDLS and YYNGEE. The CDR3 runs 17 residues.

This rearrangement joins TRBV5-1 to TRBJ2-3; TCRdb names TRBD2, which stays unverified in the absence of DNA. The germline V gene encodes CDR1 SGHRS and CDR2 YFSETQ. This CDR3 region has 16 residues. CDR3 protein: CASSLGRGQATDTQYF. Combining the CDR3 with reference TRBV5-1 and TRBJ2-3 gives the whole variable domain KAGVTQTPRYLIKTRGQQVTLSCSPISGHRSVSWYQQTPGQGLQFLFEYFSETQRNKGNFPGRFSGRQFSNSRSEMNVSTLELGDSALYLCASSLGRGQATDTQYFGPGTRLTVL.

The rearrangement uses TRBV18 and TRBJ2-1. Looked up from germline, CDR1 is KGHSH and CDR2 is LQKENI. This CDR3 comprises 14 residues. The chain's CDR3 is CASSPQGAVNEQFF.

The gene calls are TRBV5-4 and TRBJ1-2. In germline, CDR1 is SGHNT, CDR2 YYREEE (reference sequence). The CDR3 spans 15 residues. The CDR3 sequence: CASSTDGVANYGYTF. Full variable domain (remainder filled in from reference TRBV5-4 and TRBJ1-2): ETGVTQSPTHLIKTRGQQVTLRCSSQSGHNTVSWYQQALGQGPQFIFQYYREEENGRGNFPPRFSGLQFPNYSSELNVNALELDDSALYLCASSTDGVANYGYTFGSGTRLTVV.

The CDR3 region is CASARGGPTDTQYF. V is TRBV5-1 and J is TRBJ2-3; as DNA is missing, the TRBD1 call by TCRdb cannot be tested. The CDR3 is 14 residues long. The germline CDR1 and CDR2 sequences are SGHRS and YFSETQ.

V usage is TRBV7-9 and J usage is TRBJ2-7; TCRdb lists TRBD1, though no DNA is available to test this call. The CDR3 is made up of 15 amino acids. Germline V gene sequence: CDR1 SEHNR, CDR2 FQNEAQ (reference sequence). The CDR3 protein is CASSLVTGGSYEQYF.

This chain connects TRBV6-2 or TRBV6-3 to TRBJ2-7; TCRdb lists TRBD1, though no DNA is available to test this call. The germline V gene has CDR1 MNHEY and CDR2 SVGEGT. The CDR3 length is 14 residues. The CDR3 sequence: CASSYSGGRGEQYF.

The gene calls are TRBV2 and TRBJ2-2; TCRdb's D call, TRBD1, is unchecked because there is no DNA. This CDR3 has 17 amino acids. Germline V gene lookup returns CDR1 SNHLY and CDR2 FYNNEI. The CDR3 sequence: CASSERGLTVNTGELFF.

The chain is built from TRBV7-2 and TRBJ1-6; TCRdb picks TRBD1, but there is no DNA to check that call. The CDR3 is made up of 15 amino acids. Per germline, CDR1 SGHTA and CDR2 FQGNSA. The CDR3 sequence: CASSMNRGLASPLHF.

The gene calls are TRBV4-3 and TRBJ1-2; with no DNA, the TCRdb D assignment of TRBD1 cannot be verified. Germline CDR1 reads LGHNA; CDR2 reads YSLEER. The length of the CDR3 is 14 residues. The CDR3 sequence: CASSQAGAIGGYTF.

The chain has TRBV19 and TRBJ1-1. In germline, CDR1 is LNHDA, CDR2 SQIVND (reference sequence). There are 12 residues in the CDR3. CDR3 amino acids: CASSIGRTEAFF.

CDR3 sequence: CASSYSIGGYYGYTF. The chain has TRBV6-2 or TRBV6-3 and TRBJ1-2; TCRdb lists TRBD1, though no DNA is available to test this call. Germline values: CDR1 MNHEY, CDR2 SVGEGT. The CDR3 has 15 amino acids.

V is TRBV4-2 and J is TRBJ2-3. The V gene's germline CDR1 is LGHNA and CDR2 YNFKEQ. The CDR3 totals 16 residues. CDR3 protein: CASSLKMGDSTDTQYF.

This chain links TRBV5-1 with TRBJ2-7; TCRdb picks TRBD2, but there is no DNA to check that call. CDR1 is SGHRS, CDR2 YFSETQ, per germline. The CDR3 extends over 14 amino acids. CDR3 in amino acids: CASSLAGIPAEQYF.

This chain links TRBV14 with TRBJ2-7. The CDR3 contains 13 residues. Germline V gene lookup returns CDR1 SGHDN and CDR2 FVKESK. The CDR3 reads CASSPNYNYEQYF.

The rearrangement joins TRBV7-3 to TRBJ1-6; the D call of TRBD1 rests on TCRdb alone, since no DNA is present to check it. The CDR3 has 15 amino acids. Germline CDR1 SGHTA, CDR2 FQGTGA. CDR3 region: CASSSDRGNNSPLHF.

The genes are TRBV7-3 and TRBJ1-2; TCRdb names TRBD1, which stays unverified in the absence of DNA. The CDR3 extends over 13 amino acids. The germline gives CDR1 SGHTA, CDR2 FQGTGA. The CDR3 reads CASSFTGGNGYTF. Variable domain in full (rest from reference TRBV7-3 and TRBJ1-2): GAGVSQTPSNKVTEKGKYVELRCDPISGHTALYWYRQSLGQGPEFLIYFQGTGAADDSGLPNDRFFAVRPEGSVSTLKIQRTERGDSAVYLCASSFTGGNGYTFGSGTRLTVV.

This chain connects TRBV20-1 to TRBJ1-4; the D call of TRBD1 rests on TCRdb alone, since no DNA is present to check it. Germline V gene lookup returns CDR1 DFQATT and CDR2 SNEGSKA (reference sequence). There are 13 residues in the CDR3. The CDR3 here is CSAHDRGSEKLFF.

CDR3 region: CSARDLFIYEQYF. The J gene is TRBJ2-7, the V gene TRBV20-1. The CDR3 contains 13 residues. The germline gives CDR1 DFQATT, CDR2 SNEGSKA (reference sequence).

The chain employs TRBV7-9 and TRBJ2-7; the TCRdb D gene call, TRBD1, has no DNA to confirm it. This CDR3 is 14 amino acids long. Germline CDR1 is SEHNR and CDR2 is FQNEAQ (reference sequence). Here the CDR3 reads CASSPWDSSYEQYF.

The CDR3 here is CASSLEGYSYNEQFF. The rearrangement links TRBV5-1 to TRBJ2-1; TCRdb's assignment of TRBD1 cannot be checked, as there is no DNA. The CDR3 has 15 residues. In germline, CDR1 is SGHRS, CDR2 YFSETQ.

The chain employs TRBV6-6 and TRBJ1-1; TCRdb outputs TRBD1, but without DNA this stays unchecked. Germline CDR1 is MNHNY and CDR2 is SVGAGI (reference sequence). The CDR3 is 14 residues long. The CDR3 region is CASSYERRGTEAFF.

The rearrangement links TRBV7-2 to TRBJ2-1; the D call of TRBD2 rests on TCRdb alone, since no DNA is present to check it. The CDR3 covers 16 residues. Germline V CDR1 and CDR2: SGHTA, FQGNSA. CDR3 loop: CASSPGLAGGMNEQFF.

The chain links TRBV7-3 to TRBJ2-7; the D gene TCRdb calls, TRBD2, cannot be checked with no DNA. The CDR3 totals 15 residues. The V gene's germline CDR1 is SGHTA and CDR2 FQGTGA. The CDR3 protein is CASSSQPGPSYEQYF.

The rearrangement links TRBV12-3 or TRBV12-4 to TRBJ1-2. The CDR3 is made up of 14 amino acids. The CDR3 is CASTSLGVSYGYTF.

This chain links TRBV7-2 with TRBJ2-5; TCRdb returns TRBD1, unconfirmable since there is no DNA. Per the germline V gene, CDR1 is SGHTA and CDR2 is FQGNSA. This CDR3 spans 14 amino acids. CDR3 amino acids: CASSLAGREETQYF.

V is TRBV7-9 and J is TRBJ2-5; TCRdb selects TRBD1, and the lack of DNA leaves this call unchecked. CDR1 SEHNR and CDR2 FQNEAQ come from the germline V gene (reference sequence). The CDR3 loop spans 15 amino acids. The CDR3 spells CASSLDREGRETQYF.

CDR3 sequence reads: CASSVAESAYNSPLHF. The chain recombines TRBV9 with TRBJ1-6. This CDR3 has 16 residues. Germline V CDR1 and CDR2: SGDLS, YYNGEE.

The rearrangement joins TRBV5-1 to TRBJ1-3; TCRdb's D call of TRBD1 is untestable without DNA. Germline assignment: CDR1 SGHRS and CDR2 YFSETQ. The length of the CDR3 is 14 residues. The CDR3 sequence is CASSLGADGNTIYF.

CDR3 loop: CASSLFGPFDEQFF. This chain joins TRBV12-3 or TRBV12-4 and TRBJ2-1; TCRdb indicates TRBD1, and absent DNA this call remains unverified. CDR3 length: 14 amino acids.

The rearrangement links TRBV12-3 or TRBV12-4 to TRBJ1-5; TCRdb's D call of TRBD1 is untestable without DNA. This CDR3 region has 16 residues. CDR3 sequence: CASSFGGGAINQPQHF.

The genes are TRBV12-3 or TRBV12-4 and TRBJ2-7; the D gene TCRdb calls, TRBD1, cannot be checked with no DNA. CDR3 length: 15 residues. The chain's CDR3 is CASSLAGDRKYEQYF.